Below, 30 T cell receptor beta chains from the same sample are listed, as sequenced in a study of T cell repertoires in ileal Crohn's disease. TCRdb keeps only in-frame clones here, not all; method: immunoSEQ multiplex PCR. This table has approximately 6,700 clones, around 92% appearing once. Material for sequencing was ileal tissue. The receptors originated from an adult with Crohn's disease.

The rearrangement joins TRBV13 to TRBJ1-5; D is perhaps TRBD1 (5 bases). V lost 1 base and J lost 7, with 17 bases in between. Germline V gene sequence: CDR1 PRHDT, CDR2 FYEKMQ (reference sequence). The CDR3 covers 16 residues. The CDR3 loop reads CASSLEGPTKLQPQHF. As DNA, the CDR3 is TGTGCCAGCAGCTTAGAGGGGCCCACGAAACTCCAGCCCCAGCATTTT.

The CDR3 DNA reads as TGTGCCAGCATCCTATGGACAGGGTTGCAGCCCCAGCATTTT. This translates into CASILWTGLQPQHF. V gene TRBV6-1 combines with J gene TRBJ1-5, with TRBD1 matching over 8 bases. Germline CDR1 and CDR2: MNHNS and SASEGT. CDR3 size: 14 residues. V shed 7 bases and J 7 bases; nucleotides not matched to a gene: 9.

Details on this clone: Other DNA sequences within the sample encode an identical CDR3. CDR3: CAISEYEGSSYEQYF. Here the CDR3 DNA reads TGTGCCATCAGTGAGTATGAGGGAAGCTCCTACGAGCAGTACTTC. This sequence joins TRBV10-3 and TRBJ2-7; TRBD2 might be the D (5 bases). The V gene's germline CDR1 is ENHRY and CDR2 SYGVKD. The CDR3 length is 15 residues. V gave up 1 base and J gave up 0 bases, with 10 bases separating them.

This chain connects TRBV6-1 to TRBJ1-6; D is perhaps TRBD1 (5 bases). CDR3 length: 17 residues. The V gene's germline CDR1 is MNHNS and CDR2 SASEGT. V was cut by 0 bases and J by 7 bases, with 16 bases left in between. CDR3 region: CASSEARDWAWNSPLHF. As DNA, the CDR3 is TGTGCCAGCAGTGAAGCGCGGGACTGGGCCTGGAATTCACCCCTCCACTTT.

The rearrangement uses TRBV27 and TRBJ2-5; TRBD2 agrees at 8 bases. The trim removed 2 bases at V and 4 bases at J, leaving 6 bases unmatched. The CDR3 is 15 amino acids. Germline CDR1 reads MNHEY; CDR2 reads SMNVEV (reference sequence). CDR3 sequence: CASSLSGSWGETQYF. The DNA of the CDR3 is TGTGCCAGCAGTTTAAGCGGGAGTTGGGGAGAGACCCAGTACTTC.

V gene TRBV7-9 combines with J gene TRBJ2-7, with D possibly matching TRBD2 (5 bases). This CDR3 spans 15 amino acids. Trimming took off 1 base at V and 2 bases at J, with 12 bases between the two ends. Germline-derived CDR1 and CDR2 are SEHNR and FQNEAQ (reference sequence). The CDR3 DNA follows: TGTGCCAGCAGCTTAGTCGTGGGAGCAGCCTACGAGCAGTACTTC. Translation gives CASSLVVGAAYEQYF.

The chain links TRBV28 to TRBJ2-3; 9 bases map to TRBD1. Germline V gives CDR1 MDHEN, CDR2 SYDVKM. CDR3 length equals 14 residues. With V trimmed by 10 bases and J by 5 bases, 10 bases remained unmatched. CDR3 nucleotides: TGTGCCACCAACTCCGGGACAGGGATAGATACGCAGTATTTT. As protein: CATNSGTGIDTQYF.

V and J are TRBV10-1 and TRBJ2-1; maybe TRBD1 (5 bases). Germline CDR1 reads WNHNN; CDR2 reads SYGVQD (reference sequence). Trimming cost V 6 bases and J 8 bases, with 17 bases left between them. The CDR3 is 14 residues long. The CDR3 region is CASSLGLGAYEQFF. Written as DNA, the CDR3 is TGCGCCAGCAGCCTGGGGCTTGGGGCCTATGAGCAGTTCTTC.

The chain has TRBV6-1 and TRBJ1-2; 7 bases fit TRBD1. Trimming removed 6 bases from V and 5 bases from J; junction bases left unmatched: 6. This CDR3 region has 13 residues. Germline values: CDR1 MNHNS, CDR2 SASEGT. The CDR3 coding sequence is TGTGCCAGCAGCCCGGGACAGTCATATGGCTACACCTTC. Translated: CASSPGQSYGYTF.

The V gene is TRBV7-9, the J gene TRBJ1-2, with D uncertain. The V and J ends lost 0 bases and 4 bases respectively, with 15 bases between them. This CDR3 is 16 amino acids long. Looked up from germline, CDR1 is SEHNR and CDR2 is FQNEAQ (reference sequence). In nucleotides, the CDR3 is TGTGCCAGCAGCTTAGCAGTCGTGGAACCAGGCTATGGCTACACCTTC. This encodes CASSLAVVEPGYGYTF.

The J gene is TRBJ2-7, the V gene TRBV7-9; 8 positions agree with TRBD1. CDR3 length: 12 amino acids. Trimming at V came to 6 bases and at J to 6 bases, leaving 4 bases not matched to a gene. The V gene's germline CDR1 is SEHNR and CDR2 FQNEAQ (reference sequence). For the CDR3, the DNA is TGTGCCAGCAGGGACAGGGCCGGCGAGCAGTACTTC. It encodes CASRDRAGEQYF. Using reference TRBV7-9 and TRBJ2-7 for the parts outside the CDR3, the full variable domain is DTGVSQNPRHKITKRGQNVTFRCDPISEHNRLYWYRQTLGQGPEFLTYFQNEAQLEKSRLLSDRFSAERPKGSFSTLEIQRTEQGDSAMYLCASRDRAGEQYFGPGTRLTVT.

The chain carries TRBV6-1 and TRBJ1-3, with TRBD1 matching 8 bases. This CDR3 has 15 residues. Germline CDR1 and CDR2: MNHNS and SASEGT. Germline trimming cut 4 bases from V and 2 bases from J; bases unmatched to any gene: 4. The CDR3, as DNA: TGTGCCAGCAGTGCGGACAGGGTAACTGGAAACACCATATATTTT. It specifies CASSADRVTGNTIYF.

This clone appeared a single time. The V gene is TRBV5-1, the J gene TRBJ2-7; no firm D call. Per the germline V gene, CDR1 is SGHRS and CDR2 is YFSETQ. This CDR3 is built from 16 residues. Trimming removed 0 bases at V and 2 bases at J, with 15 bases between. The CDR3 sequence is CASSLGPDVQPYEQYF. The CDR3 bases are TGCGCCAGCAGCTTGGGACCTGACGTACAGCCCTACGAGCAGTACTTC.

The chain links TRBV4-1 to TRBJ2-7; possibly TRBD2 for D (7 bases). In germline, CDR1 is MGHRA, CDR2 YSYEKL. CDR3 length: 13 amino acids. Trimming stripped 1 base from V and 6 bases from J, with 10 bases between. CDR3 coding DNA: TGCGCCAGCAGCCAAGGGGGGGGGCGCGAGCAGTACTTC. Amino acids: CASSQGGGREQYF.

The J gene is TRBJ1-6, the V gene TRBV27, with a possible D match to TRBD1 (6 bases). With 5 bases removed from V and 7 bases from J, the gap between germline ends came to 24 bases. The length of the CDR3 is 18 residues. Germline assignment: CDR1 MNHEY and CDR2 SMNVEV (reference sequence). CDR3 DNA sequence: TGTGCCAGCAGTCGGGATCAAGGGGGTTTAATGGGAAATTCACCCCTCCACTTT. Protein: CASSRDQGGLMGNSPLHF.

This chain joins TRBV7-9 and TRBJ1-2; D may be TRBD1 (5 bases). Trimming pared 1 base from V and 7 bases from J, leaving 7 bases between. The CDR3 sequence is 12 residues long. The germline gives CDR1 SEHNR, CDR2 FQNEAQ (reference sequence). CDR3 sequence: CASSLGGGGYTF. Here the CDR3 DNA reads TGTGCCAGCAGCTTAGGGGGCGGTGGCTACACCTTC.

The chain uses TRBV27 and TRBJ2-7, with 8 positions matching TRBD2. There are 17 residues in the CDR3. The V gene end was trimmed by 6 bases and the J gene end by 6 bases; junction bases not matched to a gene: 19. Germline V gene sequence: CDR1 MNHEY, CDR2 SMNVEV (reference sequence). For the CDR3, the DNA is TGTGCCAGCAGAAGTCGCCCGCCGGGGGGGACCCAGGGCGAGCAGTACTTC. Encoded protein: CASRSRPPGGTQGEQYF.

V gene TRBV19 combines with J gene TRBJ1-3; no reliable D call. Trimming stripped 6 bases from V and 0 bases from J, with 12 bases between. The CDR3 consists of 15 residues. CDR1 LNHDA and CDR2 SQIVND come from the germline V gene (reference sequence). The CDR3 spells CASRPGSSSGNTIYF. The CDR3 bases are TGTGCCAGTAGACCCGGGTCTAGCTCTGGAAACACCATATATTTT.

This chain joins TRBV19 and TRBJ2-5; 9 bases fit TRBD1. CDR3 size: 14 residues. Trimming cost V 4 bases and J 7 bases; bases outside gene matches: 7. Germline CDR1 LNHDA, CDR2 SQIVND (reference sequence). This chain's CDR3 is CASSTRDRDATQYF. CDR3 DNA: TGTGCCAGTAGTACCCGGGACAGGGATGCGACCCAGTACTTC.

The chain links TRBV29-1 to TRBJ2-7, with 10 bases identical to TRBD1. Germline V lookup: CDR1 SQVTM, CDR2 ANQGSEA. This CDR3 has 16 residues. V dropped 8 bases and J dropped 2; count of bases not matched to a gene: 15. The chain's CDR3 is CSTPSVSGQGTYEQYF. CDR3 nucleotides: TGCAGCACCCCATCGGTCTCGGGACAGGGGACCTACGAGCAGTACTTC.

The chain recombines TRBV6-7 with TRBJ1-4, with D maybe TRBD1 (6 bases). TRBV6-7 is sorted into the ORF group, with uncertain function. V lost 5 bases and J 7 bases, leaving 17 bases between the germline ends. The CDR3 covers 15 residues. The CDR3 region is CASSGTSGHSEKLFF. The DNA for the CDR3 is TGTGCCAGCAGTGGAACCTCGGGACATAGTGAAAAACTGTTTTTT.

The chain's CDR3 is CASSLQAYNEQFF. The CDR3 nucleotides are TGTGCCAGCAGTTTACAGGCTTACAATGAGCAGTTCTTC. The chain uses TRBV28 and TRBJ2-1, with D hard to call. The germline CDR1 and CDR2 sequences are MDHEN and SYDVKM. Trimming pared 2 bases from V and 4 bases from J, leaving 6 bases between. CDR3 size: 13 residues.

V is TRBV15 and J is TRBJ2-3; possibly TRBD2 for D (6 bases). CDR3 size: 20 residues. CDR1 is LNHNV, CDR2 YYDKDF, per germline (reference sequence). With 0 bases removed from V and 4 bases from J, the gap between germline ends came to 26 bases. CDR3 coding DNA: TGTGCCACCAGCAGAGATTATGGGTTCGGTAGACAGAGGAGGGCAGATACGCAGTATTTT. It yields the protein CATSRDYGFGRQRRADTQYF.

J is TRBJ2-1 and V is TRBV7-2; TRBD2 matches 16 bases. The germline V gene encodes CDR1 SGHTA and CDR2 FQGNSA. With V trimmed by 6 bases and J by 6 bases, 8 bases remained unmatched. This CDR3 contains 17 residues. The CDR3 sequence: CASRPPGLAGGSNEQFF. The CDR3 coding sequence is TGTGCCAGCAGGCCCCCGGGACTAGCGGGAGGGTCCAATGAGCAGTTCTTC.

A remark on this clone: Other DNA sequences from this sample encode an identical CDR3 as well. This sequence joins TRBV5-6 and TRBJ2-7, with D possibly matching TRBD2 (6 bases). CDR1 and CDR2 from the germline V gene are SGHDT and YYEEEE. V was trimmed by 8 bases and J by 0 bases, leaving 21 bases between them. There are 16 residues in the CDR3. Here the CDR3 reads CASSREDRGYSYEQYF. The DNA of the CDR3 is TGTGCCAGTAGCAGGGAGGACCGCGGCTACTCCTACGAGCAGTACTTC.

J is TRBJ2-1 and V is TRBV27, with D perhaps matching TRBD2 (5 bases). The CDR3 sequence is 12 residues long. V was trimmed by 5 bases and J by 6 bases, leaving 8 bases between them. Germline CDR1 is MNHEY and CDR2 is SMNVEV (reference sequence). This CDR3 reads CASSHSVNEQFF. The DNA of the CDR3 is TGTGCCAGCAGTCATAGCGTCAATGAGCAGTTCTTC.

V usage is TRBV6-5 and J usage is TRBJ2-7; TRBD2 matches 9 bases. The CDR3 is made up of 15 amino acids. The V gene end was trimmed by 3 bases and the J gene end by 3 bases; junction bases not matched to a gene: 6. Germline V gives CDR1 MNHEY, CDR2 SVGAGI. The CDR3 reads CASSYAASGNYEQYF. In nucleotides, the CDR3 is TGTGCCAGCAGTTATGCGGCTAGCGGGAACTACGAGCAGTACTTC.

V and J are TRBV20-1 and TRBJ2-7; D gene ambiguous. CDR1 and CDR2 from the germline V gene are DFQATT and SNEGSKA (reference sequence). The CDR3 is 11 residues long. V was trimmed by 3 bases and J by 4 bases, leaving 7 bases between them. The CDR3 coding sequence is TGCAGTGCTAGCCTAAGTTACGAGCAGTACTTC. Encoded protein: CSASLSYEQYF.

The chain carries TRBV5-6 and TRBJ2-5, with TRBD1 as a possible D gene (6 bases). The CDR3 totals 14 residues. The V gene lost 4 bases and the J gene lost 0 bases, with 10 bases spanning the gap. The germline V gene encodes CDR1 SGHDT and CDR2 YYEEEE. DNA of the CDR3: TGTGCCAGCAGCGTACAGGGTTACCAAGAGACCCAGTACTTC. Translating it yields CASSVQGYQETQYF.

V is TRBV11-2 and J is TRBJ2-7; 9 bases are shared with TRBD2. There are 14 residues in the CDR3. In germline, CDR1 is SGHAT, CDR2 FQNNGV. The J segment lost 7 bases and the V segment lost 3 bases, leaving 7 bases of the junction unmatched. The CDR3 nucleotides are TGTGCCAGCAGCTTGTATAGCGGGAGCGTGGAGCAGTACTTC. As protein: CASSLYSGSVEQYF.